Shown below are 23 T cell receptor beta chains from a single sample sequenced in a study of T cell repertoires in cytomegalovirus infection. TCRdb ran MiXCR on the reads and lists one entry per CDR3 protein. Altogether 650,000 to 900,000 distinct CDR3 sequences are present, about 28% being singletons, with the ten largest covering roughly 13%. Their antigens remain unidentified. This specimen consisted of cultured CD8+ T cells from PBMCs, obtained from culture after CMV antigen stimulation. The receptors were sampled from a human donor in good health (CMV status not recorded). Some clones in this sample may be carry-over from other donors' samples.

The gene calls are TRBV7-9 and TRBJ2-7; D is perhaps TRBD2 (6 bases). Looked up from germline, CDR1 is SEHNR and CDR2 is FQNEAQ (reference sequence). Trimming cost V 5 bases and J 6 bases, with 14 bases left between them. This CDR3 contains 13 residues. Written as DNA, the CDR3 is TGTGCCAGCAGCGCCGTAGGGAGGTCCGAGCAGTACTTC. Protein sequence: CASSAVGRSEQYF.

V and J are TRBV12-3 or TRBV12-4 and TRBJ2-1; 9 bases line up with TRBD2. V dropped 3 bases and J dropped 1; count of bases not matched to a gene: 7. The CDR3 contains 17 residues. The CDR3 region is CASSFDSGGGSYNEQFF. The CDR3 region has the DNA TGTGCCAGCAGTTTCGATAGCGGGGGCGGATCCTACAATGAGCAGTTCTTC.

The V call is TRBV12-3 or TRBV12-4, the J call TRBJ2-1; TRBD2 agrees at 7 bases. J was trimmed by 4 bases and V by 4 bases; bases with no gene match: 7. This CDR3 comprises 15 residues. The CDR3 sequence is CASSSLARGYNEQFF. The DNA for the CDR3 is TGTGCCAGCAGTTCCCTGGCGCGGGGGTACAATGAGCAGTTCTTC.

This sequence joins TRBV12-3 or TRBV12-4 and TRBJ1-2; no firm D call. This CDR3 spans 14 amino acids. The V gene lost 5 bases and the J gene lost 1 base, with 11 bases spanning the gap. The CDR3 nucleotides read TGTGCCAGCAGTCCCATAATCCGTAACTATGGCTACACCTTC. This gives the protein CASSPIIRNYGYTF.

This rearrangement joins TRBV7-6 to TRBJ2-5, with 8 positions matching TRBD2. The CDR3 spans 17 residues. Germline-derived CDR1 and CDR2 are SGHVS and FNYEAQ. V trimming: 5 bases; J trimming: 5 bases; junction bases outside the gene matches: 16. As DNA, the CDR3 is TGTGCCAGCAGCCCAACGGTGCGGGGGGTTTTGAAGGAGACCCAGTACTTC. This gives the protein CASSPTVRGVLKETQYF.

This chain joins TRBV12-5 and TRBJ2-5; no firm D call. Trimming removed 6 bases from V and 5 bases from J, with 10 bases in between. Germline loops: CDR1 LGHNT, CDR2 FRNRAP. This CDR3 has 12 amino acids. CDR3 nucleotides: TGTGCTAGTGGCTCAGTTTGGGAGACCCAGTACTTC. Translated, it gives CASGSVWETQYF.

This chain joins TRBV6-6 and TRBJ1-1; D is undetermined. Germline loops: CDR1 MNHNY, CDR2 SVGAGI (reference sequence). This CDR3 comprises 13 residues. V dropped 6 bases and J dropped 13 bases, with 21 bases sitting between them. The CDR3 is CASSYRAYTKVFF. In nucleotides, the CDR3 is TGTGCCAGCAGCTACCGGGCTTACACTAAAGTTTTCTTT.

V gene TRBV4-2 combines with J gene TRBJ2-7, with 8 bases that match TRBD2. Germline CDR1 reads LGHNA; CDR2 reads YNFKEQ. V lost 3 bases to trimming and J lost 3 bases; unmatched junction nucleotides: 22. This CDR3 has 20 amino acids. CDR3 nucleotides: TGTGCCAGCAGCCAGTCTACGGGAGGGCCCCCTTTGCCTCGCTACTACGAGCAGTACTTC. Residues: CASSQSTGGPPLPRYYEQYF.

The V call is TRBV20-1, the J call TRBJ1-6, with 9 nucleotides matching TRBD1. Unmatched junction bases numbered 7, after V lost 6 bases and J lost 10 bases. Germline CDR1 DFQATT, CDR2 SNEGSKA (reference sequence). CDR3 size: 13 residues. The CDR3 DNA reads TGCAGTGCAATGGACAGGGGCAGGTCACCCCTCCACTTT. It is translated as CSAMDRGRSPLHF.

This clonotype showed up many times. The chain combines TRBV6-5 with TRBJ2-3, with TRBD2 matching over 15 bases. V lost 5 bases and J lost 4; bases outside the gene matches: 1. CDR1 is MNHEY, CDR2 SVGAGI, per germline. CDR3 length equals 15 residues. CDR3 sequence (DNA): TGTGCCAGCAGTGGACTAGCGGGGGGGCCAGATACGCAGTATTTT. Translated: CASSGLAGGPDTQYF.

Only a few counts were recorded for this clonotype. This chain connects TRBV2 to TRBJ1-3; D may be TRBD1 (5 bases). Germline lookup yields CDR1 SNHLY and CDR2 FYNNEI. V dropped 6 bases and J dropped 0 bases, with 12 bases sitting between them. This CDR3 is 15 amino acids long. The CDR3 loop reads CASSGHPISGNTIYF. The DNA of the CDR3 is TGTGCCAGCAGCGGACATCCCATCTCTGGAAACACCATATATTTT.

The V gene is TRBV11-2, the J gene TRBJ2-1; TRBD1 agrees at 9 bases. The CDR3 contains 16 residues. Germline CDR1 and CDR2: SGHAT and FQNNGV. V lost 5 bases and J lost 4; bases outside the gene matches: 9. The CDR3 DNA sequence: TGTGCCAGCAGCACTCCGGGACAGGGATCGTACAATGAGCAGTTCTTC. Its protein is CASSTPGQGSYNEQFF. Variable domain in full (rest from reference TRBV11-2 and TRBJ2-1): EAGVAQSPRYKIIEKRQSVAFWCNPISGHATLYWYQQILGQGPKLLIQFQNNGVVDDSQLPKDRFSAERLKGVDSTLKIQPAKLEDSAVYLCASSTPGQGSYNEQFFGPGTRLTVL.

This clonotype appeared a few times. The chain joins TRBV28 to TRBJ2-6, with a possible D match to TRBD1 (5 bases). Germline CDR1 and CDR2: MDHEN and SYDVKM. The ends were cut back, 4 bases at V and 0 bases at J, with 22 bases in the middle. The CDR3 totals 20 residues. In nucleotides, the CDR3 is TGTGCCAGCAGTTCCCCCCGACAGTCCATAGGAGCCTCTGGGGCCAACGTCCTGACTTTC. Protein sequence: CASSSPRQSIGASGANVLTF. The whole variable domain, remainder taken from reference TRBV28 and TRBJ2-6, is DVKVTQSSRYLVKRTGEKVFLECVQDMDHENMFWYRQDPGLGLRLIYFSYDVKMKEKGDIPEGYSVSREKKERFSLILESASTNQTSMYLCASSSPRQSIGASGANVLTFGAGSRLTVL.

In DNA, the CDR3 is TGTGCCAGCAGCTTATCTGTGGGACTAGCGGGGGGAACAGATACGCAGTATTTT. The encoded protein is CASSLSVGLAGGTDTQYF. The chain employs TRBV11-2 and TRBJ2-3; 15 bases are a match to TRBD2. CDR3 size: 18 residues. V lost 2 bases to trimming and J lost 3 bases; unmatched junction nucleotides: 6. Per germline, CDR1 SGHAT and CDR2 FQNNGV. The full variable domain, its missing parts supplied by reference TRBV11-2 and TRBJ2-3, is EAGVAQSPRYKIIEKRQSVAFWCNPISGHATLYWYQQILGQGPKLLIQFQNNGVVDDSQLPKDRFSAERLKGVDSTLKIQPAKLEDSAVYLCASSLSVGLAGGTDTQYFGPGTRLTVL.

The chain couples TRBV3-1 to TRBJ2-2; 8 nucleotides match TRBD1. Per germline, CDR1 LGHDT and CDR2 YNNKEL (reference sequence). Germline trimming cut 7 bases from V and 3 bases from J; bases unmatched to any gene: 4. This CDR3 comprises 14 residues. The CDR3 DNA reads as TGTGCCAGCACTTACAGGGGGGACACCGGGGAGCTGTTTTTT. Encoded protein: CASTYRGDTGELFF.

The rearrangement links TRBV10-3 to TRBJ1-5; D uncertain. The CDR3 covers 14 residues. V lost 2 bases and J 9 bases, leaving 14 bases between the germline ends. Germline V gives CDR1 ENHRY, CDR2 SYGVKD. This CDR3 reads CAISEDLKDGPQHF. The CDR3 DNA is TGTGCCATCAGTGAGGATCTGAAGGACGGGCCCCAGCATTTT.

This clonotype was seen a handful of times. The genes are TRBV7-9 and TRBJ2-7; no clear D. The V and J ends lost 1 base and 3 bases respectively, with 10 bases between them. The CDR3 has 14 residues. Germline V gives CDR1 SEHNR, CDR2 FQNEAQ (reference sequence). The CDR3, as DNA: TGTGCCAGCAGCTTAGTGGGCCGGAACTACGAGCAGTACGTC. Translation gives CASSLVGRNYEQYV.

The CDR3 sequence is CASSYIEGTYEQYV. In DNA form, the CDR3 reads TGTGCCAGCAGTTACATTGAGGGTACCTACGAGCAGTACGTC. The chain couples TRBV6-2 or TRBV6-3 to TRBJ2-7; tentatively, D is TRBD2 (5 bases). V lost 2 bases to trimming and J lost 2 bases, with 10 bases between them. CDR3 size: 14 residues. CDR1 is MNHEY, CDR2 SVGEGT, per germline.

The chain links TRBV9 to TRBJ2-1; 7 nucleotides agree with TRBD1. The CDR3 loop spans 15 amino acids. Unmatched junction bases numbered 2, after V lost 2 bases and J lost 0 bases. Looked up from germline, CDR1 is SGDLS and CDR2 is YYNGEE. The CDR3 region is CASSVGQLSYNEQFF. CDR3 bases: TGTGCCAGCAGCGTGGGACAGCTCTCCTACAATGAGCAGTTCTTC.

V and J are TRBV29-1 and TRBJ2-3, with a possible D match to TRBD1 (5 bases). Trimming pared 0 bases from V and 2 bases from J, leaving 21 bases between. CDR3 size: 18 residues. Germline lookup yields CDR1 SQVTM and CDR2 ANQGSEA. The CDR3 protein is CSVEDSPGLQAYTDTQYF. The DNA for the CDR3 is TGCAGCGTTGAAGATTCGCCCGGGCTACAGGCCTACACAGATACGCAGTATTTT.

The chain has TRBV4-1 and TRBJ2-2; D unresolved. This CDR3 is built from 15 residues. Germline V gives CDR1 MGHRA, CDR2 YSYEKL. V lost 4 bases, J lost 10 bases, and 19 bases lay in between. The CDR3 spells CASSPPVWPAPELFF. Here the CDR3 DNA reads TGCGCCAGCAGCCCCCCCGTTTGGCCGGCACCGGAGCTGTTTTTT.

The rearrangement uses TRBV11-2 and TRBJ2-5, with 7 bases identical to TRBD2. V was pared by 8 bases and J by 4 bases, with 10 bases of the junction left unmatched. Germline loops: CDR1 SGHAT, CDR2 FQNNGV. The CDR3 covers 14 residues. The CDR3 sequence is CASERGSARETQYF. The CDR3 DNA reads as TGTGCCAGCGAGCGGGGTTCGGCCAGAGAGACCCAGTACTTC.

In its sample, this clonotype was seen a few times. This rearrangement joins TRBV19 to TRBJ2-1; TRBD2 agrees at 10 bases. Germline CDR1 LNHDA, CDR2 SQIVND (reference sequence). J was trimmed by 6 bases and V by 6 bases; bases with no gene match: 8. This CDR3 has 15 amino acids. CDR3 sequence reads: CASRLAGGPFNEQFF. The DNA for the CDR3 is TGTGCCAGTAGGTTAGCGGGGGGCCCGTTCAATGAGCAGTTCTTC.